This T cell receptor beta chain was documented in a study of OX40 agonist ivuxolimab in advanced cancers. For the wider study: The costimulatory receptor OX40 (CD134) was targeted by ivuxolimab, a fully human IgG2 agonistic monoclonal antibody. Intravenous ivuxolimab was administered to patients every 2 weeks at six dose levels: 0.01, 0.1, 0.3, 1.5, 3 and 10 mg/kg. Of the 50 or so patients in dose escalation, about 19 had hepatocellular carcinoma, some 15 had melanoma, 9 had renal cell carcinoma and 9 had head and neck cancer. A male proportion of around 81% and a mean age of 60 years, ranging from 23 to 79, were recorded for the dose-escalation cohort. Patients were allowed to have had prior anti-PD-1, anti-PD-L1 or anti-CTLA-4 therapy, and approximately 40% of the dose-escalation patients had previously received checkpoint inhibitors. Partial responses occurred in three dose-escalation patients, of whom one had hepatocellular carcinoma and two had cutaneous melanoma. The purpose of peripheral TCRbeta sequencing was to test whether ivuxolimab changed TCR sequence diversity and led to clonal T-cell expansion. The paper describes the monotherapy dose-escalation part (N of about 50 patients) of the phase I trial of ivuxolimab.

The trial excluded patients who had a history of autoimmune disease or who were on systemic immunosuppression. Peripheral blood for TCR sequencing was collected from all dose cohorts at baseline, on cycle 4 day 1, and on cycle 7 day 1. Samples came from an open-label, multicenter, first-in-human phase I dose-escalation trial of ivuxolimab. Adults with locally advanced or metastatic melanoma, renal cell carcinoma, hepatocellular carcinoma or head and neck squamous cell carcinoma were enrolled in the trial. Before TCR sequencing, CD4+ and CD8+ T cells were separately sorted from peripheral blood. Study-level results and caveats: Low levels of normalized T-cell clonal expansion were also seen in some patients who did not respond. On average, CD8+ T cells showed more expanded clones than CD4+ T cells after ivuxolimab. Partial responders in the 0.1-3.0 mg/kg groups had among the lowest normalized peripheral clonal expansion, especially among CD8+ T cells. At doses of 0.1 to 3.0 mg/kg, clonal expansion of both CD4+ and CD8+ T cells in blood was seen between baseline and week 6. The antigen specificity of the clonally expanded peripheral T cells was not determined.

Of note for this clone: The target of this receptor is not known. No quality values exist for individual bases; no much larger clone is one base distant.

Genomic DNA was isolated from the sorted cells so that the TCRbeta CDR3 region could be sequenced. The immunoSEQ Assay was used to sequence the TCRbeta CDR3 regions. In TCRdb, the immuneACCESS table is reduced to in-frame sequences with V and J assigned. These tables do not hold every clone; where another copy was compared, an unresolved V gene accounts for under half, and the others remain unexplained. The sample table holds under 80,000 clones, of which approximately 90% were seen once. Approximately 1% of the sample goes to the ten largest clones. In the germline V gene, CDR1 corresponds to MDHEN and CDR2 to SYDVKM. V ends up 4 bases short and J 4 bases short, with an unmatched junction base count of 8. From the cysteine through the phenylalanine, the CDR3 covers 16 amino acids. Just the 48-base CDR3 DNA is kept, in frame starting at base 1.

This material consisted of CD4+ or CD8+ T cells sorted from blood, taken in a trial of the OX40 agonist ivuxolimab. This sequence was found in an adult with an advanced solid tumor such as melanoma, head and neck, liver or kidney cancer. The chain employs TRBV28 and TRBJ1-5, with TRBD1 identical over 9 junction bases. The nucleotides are TGTGCCAGCAGTTCGCGTCCCGGGACAGGGAATCAGCCCCAGCATTTT. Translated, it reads CASSSRPGTGNQPQHF.